The 5 T cell receptor beta chains in this list originate from one sample, sequenced in a study of cytomegalovirus exposure and HLA in healthy donors. This PCR relied on a set of 60 Vbeta primers and 13 Jbeta primers. The assay was immunoSEQ multiplex PCR, and TCRdb's table has in-frame clones only and misses some. The sample records fewer than 150,000 clones, about 79% being singletons. The sequenced sample was PBMCs. These receptors were obtained from a young woman in good health and CMV-seronegative.

The CDR3 spells CASSAYSGEAFF. DNA for the CDR3: TGTGCCAGCAGCGCCTATTCGGGGGAAGCTTTCTTT. The gene calls are TRBV9 and TRBJ1-1, with D uncertain. The V end lost 3 bases, the J end lost 8 bases, and 11 bases lay between the germline ends. The CDR3 totals 12 residues. Per the germline V gene, CDR1 is SGDLS and CDR2 is YYNGEE.

V gene TRBV5-1 combines with J gene TRBJ2-7; TRBD2 aligns across 11 bases. J gave up 1 base and V 6 bases, and 12 bases lay outside the gene matches. Per germline, CDR1 SGHRS and CDR2 YFSETQ. This CDR3 comprises 17 residues. This CDR3 reads CASTVGLTSGSSYEQYF. The DNA of the CDR3 is TGCGCCAGCACCGTGGGCCTTACTAGCGGGAGTTCCTACGAGCAGTACTTC. The variable domain in full, with the rest retrieved from reference TRBV5-1 and TRBJ2-7, is KAGVTQTPRYLIKTRGQQVTLSCSPISGHRSVSWYQQTPGQGLQFLFEYFSETQRNKGNFPGRFSGRQFSNSRSEMNVSTLELGDSALYLCASTVGLTSGSSYEQYFGPGTRLTVT.

The chain couples TRBV2 to TRBJ2-1; 16 positions match TRBD2. The CDR3 runs 15 residues. In germline, CDR1 is SNHLY, CDR2 FYNNEI. V gave up 6 bases and J gave up 6 bases; unmatched junction bases: 2. CDR3 in amino acids: CASRGLAGGLNEQFF. For the CDR3, the DNA is TGTGCCAGCAGGGGACTAGCGGGGGGGCTCAATGAGCAGTTCTTC.

Written as DNA, the CDR3 is TGTGCCAGCTCAACGGGGGACGGCAATCAGCCCCAGCATTTT. Protein product: CASSTGDGNQPQHF. The chain has TRBV6-1 and TRBJ1-5; maybe TRBD1 (5 bases). CDR1 MNHNS and CDR2 SASEGT come from the germline V gene. V lost 8 bases and J 2 bases, leaving 13 bases between the germline ends. This CDR3 contains 14 residues.

The V and J genes are TRBV21-1 and TRBJ1-1. TRBV21-1 corresponds to a pseudogene. This CDR3 contains 11 residues. In nucleotides, the CDR3 is TGTGCCAGCAGCAGGCCCCCGGGGGGAGACTTT. The encoded protein is CASSRPPGGDF.